A selection of T cell receptor beta chains follows, all from one sample in a study of blood T cells in healthy people across ages. From the 5' RACE reads, TCRdb called clonotypes with MiXCR, one entry per CDR3 protein. The table records over a million distinct CDR3 sequences, around two fifths of them present only once. The sample comprised blood. These receptors were taken from a young woman in good health. CDR3s leave out the opening cysteine and the closing phenylalanine or tryptophan. Each record gives: J gene, V gene, CDR3 protein.

J gene: TRBJ2-3; V gene: TRBV18; CDR3 protein: ASSPAPSGGPTDTQY
J gene: TRBJ1-5; V gene: TRBV12-3/TRBV12-4; CDR3 protein: ASSFYGNSNQPQH
J gene: TRBJ2-3; V gene: TRBV3-1; CDR3 protein: ARGSGRTDTQY
J gene: TRBJ2-1; V gene: TRBV20-1; CDR3 protein: SASSGTIYNEQF
J gene: TRBJ2-5; V gene: TRBV11-2; CDR3 protein: ASSPVVGGQETQY
J gene: TRBJ1-2; V gene: TRBV9; CDR3 protein: ASSVGTKYGYT
J gene: TRBJ2-2; V gene: TRBV10-3; CDR3 protein: AIPGDREGGELF
J gene: TRBJ2-5; V gene: TRBV6-5; CDR3 protein: ASSYSISGRETQY
J gene: TRBJ2-5; V gene: TRBV10-3; CDR3 protein: AIRTGTSGTQETQY
J gene: TRBJ2-2; V gene: TRBV4-2; CDR3 protein: ASSRIDANTGELF
J gene: .; V gene: TRBV5-1; CDR3 protein: ASSLAASGSVTETQY
J gene: .; V gene: TRBV6-5; CDR3 protein: ASSYGRQGLDEQY
J gene: TRBJ2-5; V gene: TRBV29-1; CDR3 protein: SAPGTGETQY
J gene: TRBJ2-5; V gene: TRBV4-1; CDR3 protein: ASSPSPGFEQY
J gene: TRBJ1-1; V gene: TRBV18; CDR3 protein: ASSPPAGQTEAF
J gene: TRBJ1-2; V gene: TRBV27; CDR3 protein: ASTNGNYGYT
J gene: TRBJ1-2; V gene: TRBV6-5; CDR3 protein: ASSYSVGPDGQLWGYT
J gene: TRBJ2-7; V gene: TRBV2; CDR3 protein: ASRTGAEQY
J gene: TRBJ1-2; V gene: TRBV12-3/TRBV12-4; CDR3 protein: ASSVAGTGGARAGYT
J gene: TRBJ1-1; V gene: TRBV30; CDR3 protein: AWKLKTGIGTEAF
J gene: TRBJ2-1; V gene: TRBV12-3/TRBV12-4; CDR3 protein: ASWWTSGVYNEQF
J gene: TRBJ2-7; V gene: TRBV7-2; CDR3 protein: ASSLGYSEQY
J gene: TRBJ2-1; V gene: TRBV7-9; CDR3 protein: ASSLERALGPLNEQF
J gene: TRBJ2-5; V gene: TRBV20-1; CDR3 protein: SAGQGHRETQY
J gene: TRBJ2-7; V gene: TRBV27; CDR3 protein: ASSARGGPISYEQY
J gene: TRBJ2-7; V gene: TRBV14; CDR3 protein: ASSQLQTYIDHEQY
J gene: .; V gene: TRBV15; CDR3 protein: ATSARGYNEQY
J gene: TRBJ2-3; V gene: TRBV6-6; CDR3 protein: ASSYSDRADTQY